These 25 T cell receptor beta chains were sequenced from one sample in a study of T-cell memory formation after mild COVID-19. TCRdb fed the 5' RACE reads into MiXCR, producing one record per CDR3 protein. The sample yields around 340,000 distinct CDR3 sequences, around a fifth seen once. Sequenced sample: PBMCs or a T cell subset sorted from them (not recorded which). The receptors come from an adult woman who had mild COVID-19 (a few samples of this study predate the infection). Cell type and time point are not known.

The chain joins TRBV30 to TRBJ2-7; possibly TRBD1 or TRBD2 for D (5 bases each). The CDR3 is 13 residues long. Per germline, CDR1 GTSNPN and CDR2 SVGIG (reference sequence). Trimming stripped 2 bases from V and 3 bases from J, with 11 bases between. CDR3: CAWSKGAGYEQYF. CDR3 DNA: TGTGCCTGGAGTAAAGGGGCGGGCTACGAGCAGTACTTC.

This rearrangement joins TRBV5-1 to TRBJ2-3; 14 nucleotides match TRBD2. This CDR3 has 17 amino acids. Germline V lookup: CDR1 SGHRS, CDR2 YFSETQ. Trimming at V came to 4 bases and at J to 2 bases, leaving 6 bases not matched to a gene. The CDR3: CASSLATSGGATDTQYF. DNA of the CDR3: TGCGCCAGCAGCCTCGCGACTAGCGGGGGGGCCACAGATACGCAGTATTTT. Supplemented by reference TRBV5-1 and TRBJ2-3, the full variable domain reads KAGVTQTPRYLIKTRGQQVTLSCSPISGHRSVSWYQQTPGQGLQFLFEYFSETQRNKGNFPGRFSGRQFSNSRSEMNVSTLELGDSALYLCASSLATSGGATDTQYFGPGTRLTVL.

The genes are TRBV7-9 and TRBJ1-2; D is uncertain. The CDR3 has 13 residues. Germline V gives CDR1 SEHNR, CDR2 FQNEAQ (reference sequence). V was shortened by 2 bases and J by 6 bases, with 10 bases between the two germline ends. CDR3 nucleotides: TGTGCCAGCAGCTTAAGTACGGCTGATGGCTACACCTTC. Its protein is CASSLSTADGYTF.

The table lists this clonotype with a few counts. The chain carries TRBV7-3 and TRBJ2-2; D could derive from TRBD1 or TRBD2 (5 bases each). Germline CDR1 SGHTA, CDR2 FQGTGA. The V and J ends lost 4 bases and 4 bases respectively, with 16 bases between them. The CDR3 extends over 16 amino acids. Here the CDR3 reads CASSSKGSGITGELFF. For the CDR3, the DNA is TGTGCCAGCAGCTCCAAGGGGAGTGGGATCACCGGGGAGCTGTTTTTT. The whole variable domain, filled in from reference TRBV7-3 and TRBJ2-2, reads GAGVSQTPSNKVTEKGKYVELRCDPISGHTALYWYRQSLGQGPEFLIYFQGTGAADDSGLPNDRFFAVRPEGSVSTLKIQRTERGDSAVYLCASSSKGSGITGELFFGEGSRLTVL.

This clonotype was observed a few times. This chain connects TRBV5-1 to TRBJ1-5, with a weak D call TRBD1 (6 bases). The CDR3 loop spans 15 amino acids. CDR1 and CDR2 (germline): SGHRS, YFSETQ. Trimming cost V 0 bases and J 3 bases, with 10 bases left between them. Written as DNA, the CDR3 is TGCGCCAGCAGCTTGGAAGGGGGTGACAATCAGCCCCAGCATTTT. This codes for CASSLEGGDNQPQHF.

V usage is TRBV7-2 and J usage is TRBJ2-1; D may be TRBD2 (6 bases). Germline assignment: CDR1 SGHTA and CDR2 FQGNSA. The CDR3 has 17 residues. Trimming removed 1 base at V and 9 bases at J, with 22 bases between. Here the CDR3 reads CASSLEIGAGLLIEQFF. The CDR3 region has the DNA TGTGCCAGCAGCTTAGAGATAGGAGCGGGCCTACTTATTGAGCAGTTCTTC.

With regard to this clonotype: A read error may produce the germline difference seen at one junction end. This chain connects TRBV24-1 to TRBJ1-2, with a possible D match to TRBD1 (5 bases). The CDR3 length is 17 residues. Germline assignment: CDR1 KGHDR and CDR2 SFDVKD. CDR3 amino acids: CATSDSNRDYWIYGHTF. The CDR3 bases are TGTGCCACCAGTGATTCAAACCGGGACTATTGGATCTATGGCCACACCTTC.

The gene calls are TRBV18 and TRBJ2-3; D gene uncertain. The CDR3 loop spans 20 amino acids. Trimming left V 3 bases short and J 0 bases short, with 25 bases between. Looked up from germline, CDR1 is KGHSH and CDR2 is LQKENI. The CDR3 bases are TGTGCCAGCTCACCGTCCGCTTTGGTCGAGGCCCGCTCTAGCACAGATACGCAGTATTTT. Its translation: CASSPSALVEARSSTDTQYF.

The V gene is TRBV5-1, the J gene TRBJ2-7; 8 bases match TRBD2. Trimming took 4 bases from V and 10 from J; bases not matched to a gene: 10. There are 13 residues in the CDR3. The germline V gene has CDR1 SGHRS and CDR2 YFSETQ. CDR3 residues: CASSPPGAGVQYF. Here the CDR3 DNA reads TGCGCCAGCAGCCCGCCTGGAGCGGGAGTTCAGTACTTC.

The chain joins TRBV15 to TRBJ1-1; D is perhaps TRBD1 (5 bases). The CDR3 sequence is 17 residues long. Trimming left V 0 bases short and J 1 base short, with 15 bases between. Germline loops: CDR1 LNHNV, CDR2 YYDKDF (reference sequence). This chain's CDR3 is CATSREFGGLQNTEAFF. CDR3 nucleotides: TGTGCCACCAGCAGAGAATTCGGGGGACTCCAGAACACTGAAGCTTTCTTT.

V is TRBV19 and J is TRBJ1-1; no clear D gene. This CDR3 is 13 amino acids long. Germline V gene sequence: CDR1 LNHDA, CDR2 SQIVND (reference sequence). Trimming took 5 bases from V and 2 from J, leaving 9 bases between them. In nucleotides, the CDR3 is TGTGCCAGTAGTTCCCGACTCAACACTGAAGCTTTCTTT. Residues: CASSSRLNTEAFF. The full variable domain, in which reference TRBV19 and TRBJ1-1 provide the parts outside the CDR3, is DGGITQSPKYLFRKEGQNVTLSCEQNLNHDAMYWYRQDPGQGLRLIYYSQIVNDFQKGDIAEGYSVSREKKESFPLTVTSAQKNPTAFYLCASSSRLNTEAFFGQGTRLTVV.

The rearrangement uses TRBV9 and TRBJ2-7; 9 bases map to TRBD1. In germline, CDR1 is SGDLS, CDR2 YYNGEE. With V trimmed by 3 bases and J by 2 bases, 6 bases remained unmatched. CDR3 length equals 15 residues. The CDR3 sequence is CASSGSGTGPYEQYF. The CDR3 DNA reads TGTGCCAGCAGCGGCTCCGGGACAGGGCCCTACGAGCAGTACTTC.

There are a few counts of this clonotype. The V call is TRBV4-1, the J call TRBJ2-5; TRBD2 aligns across 8 bases. Unmatched junction bases numbered 7, after V lost 1 base and J lost 3 bases. This CDR3 has 16 residues. Germline CDR1 and CDR2: MGHRA and YSYEKL. Here the CDR3 reads CASSQGPVSGEETQYF. CDR3 bases: TGCGCCAGCAGCCAAGGCCCCGTTAGCGGGGAAGAGACCCAGTACTTC.

This clonotype was detected only a few times. The chain couples TRBV5-1 to TRBJ2-3, with 13 bases aligning to TRBD2. The CDR3 loop spans 18 amino acids. V shed 3 bases, J shed 1 base, and the junction held 8 bases outside the gene matches. Germline V gene lookup returns CDR1 SGHRS and CDR2 YFSETQ. Written as DNA, the CDR3 is TGCGCCAGCAGCTCCACCGGACTAGCGGGGGTGGGCACAGATACGCAGTATTTT. Translated, it gives CASSSTGLAGVGTDTQYF. Together with reference TRBV5-1 and TRBJ2-3, the CDR3 gives the full variable domain: KAGVTQTPRYLIKTRGQQVTLSCSPISGHRSVSWYQQTPGQGLQFLFEYFSETQRNKGNFPGRFSGRQFSNSRSEMNVSTLELGDSALYLCASSSTGLAGVGTDTQYFGPGTRLTVL.

In this sample, this clonotype turned up a few times. The V and J genes are TRBV9 and TRBJ2-2, with D unresolved. Germline-derived CDR1 and CDR2 are SGDLS and YYNGEE. Trimming cost V 0 bases and J 1 base, with 7 bases left between them. This CDR3 has 15 residues. CDR3 nucleotide sequence: TGTGCCAGCAGCGTAGGAACAGTGAACACCGGGGAGCTGTTTTTT. This translates into CASSVGTVNTGELFF.

In its sample, this clonotype was seen a few times. V is TRBV4-1 and J is TRBJ1-2, with D perhaps TRBD1 (5 bases). V lost 1 base and J 5 bases, leaving 8 bases between the germline ends. Germline CDR1 is MGHRA and CDR2 is YSYEKL. The CDR3 contains 13 residues. CDR3 nucleotide sequence: TGCGCCAGCAGCCAAGGGACACCGTATGGCTACACCTTC. Translation gives CASSQGTPYGYTF.

This clonotype has only a few counts. The chain is built from TRBV9 and TRBJ2-1; TRBD1 matches 7 bases. The CDR3 has 17 amino acids. The germline gives CDR1 SGDLS, CDR2 YYNGEE. The junction had 13 bases not matched to a gene; V was cut back by 3 bases and J by 4 bases. This CDR3 is CASSAYRPGQLYNEQFF. In nucleotides, the CDR3 is TGTGCCAGCAGCGCCTATCGACCGGGACAGCTATACAATGAGCAGTTCTTC.

The J gene is TRBJ2-3, the V gene TRBV7-2; weak D call: TRBD2 (5 bases). The CDR3 consists of 14 residues. The ends were cut back, 0 bases at V and 4 bases at J, with 8 bases in the middle. Per the germline V gene, CDR1 is SGHTA and CDR2 is FQGNSA. The chain's CDR3 is CASSLAPGSDTQYF. CDR3 nucleotide sequence: TGTGCCAGCAGCTTAGCCCCGGGGTCAGATACGCAGTATTTT.

This clonotype came up a few times. V is TRBV5-5 and J is TRBJ1-1; TRBD1 might be the D (5 bases). Trimming cost V 4 bases and J 1 base, with 14 bases left between them. The CDR3 consists of 15 residues. Per germline, CDR1 SGHKS and CDR2 YYEKEE (reference sequence). The CDR3 spells CASSRTQVGNTEAFF. In DNA, the CDR3 is TGTGCCAGCAGCCGAACACAGGTGGGGAACACTGAAGCTTTCTTT. Based on the CDR3 plus reference TRBV5-5 and TRBJ1-1, the full variable domain is DAGVTQSPTHLIKTRGQQVTLRCSPISGHKSVSWYQQVLGQGPQFIFQYYEKEERGRGNFPDRFSARQFPNYSSELNVNALLLGDSALYLCASSRTQVGNTEAFFGQGTRLTVV.

This chain uses TRBV29-1 with TRBJ2-1; 7 positions match TRBD2. This CDR3 has 16 amino acids. V trimming: 7 bases; J trimming: 0 bases; junction bases outside the gene matches: 12. Per the germline V gene, CDR1 is SQVTM and CDR2 is ANQGSEA. In DNA form, the CDR3 reads TGCAGCGGCCAAGGGGCTAGCGGAAGCTCCTACAATGAGCAGTTCTTC. Its protein product is CSGQGASGSSYNEQFF.

This clonotype appeared a few times. The rearrangement links TRBV7-8 to TRBJ1-2; maybe TRBD1 (5 bases). V shed 5 bases and J shed 8 bases, with 15 bases lying between them. Germline V gives CDR1 SGHVS, CDR2 FQNEAQ. The CDR3 is 13 residues long. CDR3 sequence reads: CASSPAGRDGYTF. The CDR3 nucleotides are TGTGCCAGCAGCCCAGCGGGGAGGGACGGCTACACCTTC.

This clonotype was seen only a few times. This chain connects TRBV12-3 or TRBV12-4 to TRBJ1-1; no definite D call. CDR3 size: 14 residues. The V end was cut by 5 bases, the J end by 1 base, with 11 bases between. The CDR3 DNA sequence: TGTGCCAGCAGTCTCAGTTTCTCGAACACTGAAGCTTTCTTT. Protein sequence: CASSLSFSNTEAFF.

This chain joins TRBV6-2 or TRBV6-3 and TRBJ1-1; no clear D gene. The CDR3 is made up of 17 amino acids. CDR1 is MNHEY, CDR2 SVGEGT, per germline. V was cut by 2 bases and J by 0 bases, with 16 bases left in between. The CDR3 DNA reads as TGTGCCAGCAGTTACGCGTTGTCTGGGGAGCTGAACACTGAAGCTTTCTTT. It specifies CASSYALSGELNTEAFF.

The chain employs TRBV5-1 and TRBJ2-7; perhaps TRBD2 as D (6 bases). The V gene lost 4 bases and the J gene lost 0 bases, with 11 bases spanning the gap. This CDR3 has 14 amino acids. CDR1 SGHRS and CDR2 YFSETQ come from the germline V gene. The CDR3 region is CASSGGTSSYEQYF. The CDR3 nucleotides read TGCGCCAGCAGCGGGGGGACCAGCTCCTACGAGCAGTACTTC.

The rearrangement uses TRBV4-3 and TRBJ2-1; the D is unclear. CDR3 length: 16 amino acids. Germline V gene data show CDR1 as LGHNA and CDR2 as YSLEER. V was cut by 3 bases and J by 5 bases, with 17 bases left in between. CDR3 residues: CASSQQQANGHNEQFF. CDR3 nucleotide sequence: TGCGCCAGCAGCCAGCAACAAGCGAATGGGCACAATGAGCAGTTCTTC.